This T cell receptor (beta chain) is from a study of T cell repertoires in cytomegalovirus infection. Study context: Selected CMV epitopes included recently identified HLA-C-restricted ones as well as well-studied HLA-B-restricted ones. It was the public TCR beta signatures that indicated both CMV infection and matching HLA type.

A single record per CDR3 protein comes from TCRdb applying MiXCR to the reads. The table has 900,000 to 950,000 distinct CDR3 sequences, 25% to 40% seen once. Overall study results and limits: Within the response measured ex vivo, HLA-C-restricted CMV-specific TCR beta clonotypes were dominant.

As regards this clonotype: Its target is not known.

This clonotype was obtained from a human donor in good health (CMV status not recorded). Some clones in this sample may be carry-over from other donors' samples. Material: cultured CD8+ T cells from PBMCs, obtained from culture after CMV antigen stimulation.

CDR3 region: CASTVTGDSNQPQHF. The CDR3 bases are TGTGCCAGCACCGTGACAGGGGATAGCAATCAGCCCCAGCATTTT. This sequence joins TRBV12-3 or TRBV12-4 and TRBJ1-5; 8 bases map to TRBD1. This CDR3 contains 15 residues. V gave up 7 bases and J gave up 0 bases; unmatched junction bases: 5.